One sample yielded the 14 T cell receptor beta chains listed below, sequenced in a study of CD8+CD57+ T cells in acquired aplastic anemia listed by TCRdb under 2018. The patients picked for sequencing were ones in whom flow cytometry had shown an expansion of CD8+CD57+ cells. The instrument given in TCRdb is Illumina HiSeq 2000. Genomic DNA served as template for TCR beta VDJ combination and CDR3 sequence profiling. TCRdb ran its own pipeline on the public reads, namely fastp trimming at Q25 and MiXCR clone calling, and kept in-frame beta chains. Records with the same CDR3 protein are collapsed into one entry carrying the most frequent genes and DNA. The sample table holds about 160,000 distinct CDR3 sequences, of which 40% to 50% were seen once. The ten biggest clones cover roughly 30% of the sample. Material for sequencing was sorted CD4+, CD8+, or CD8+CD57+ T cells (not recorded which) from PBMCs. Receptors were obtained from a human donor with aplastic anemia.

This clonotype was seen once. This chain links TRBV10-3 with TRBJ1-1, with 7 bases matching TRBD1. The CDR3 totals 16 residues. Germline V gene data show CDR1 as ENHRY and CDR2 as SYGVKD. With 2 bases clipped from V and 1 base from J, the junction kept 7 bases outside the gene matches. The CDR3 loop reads CAISEEGQAPNTEAFF. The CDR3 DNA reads TGTGCCATCAGTGAGGAAGGACAGGCCCCGAACACTGAAGCTTTCTTT.

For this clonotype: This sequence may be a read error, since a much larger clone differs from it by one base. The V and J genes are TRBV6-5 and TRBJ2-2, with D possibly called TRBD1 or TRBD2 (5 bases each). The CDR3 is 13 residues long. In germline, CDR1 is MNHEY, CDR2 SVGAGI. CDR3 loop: CASSYSDTGELSF. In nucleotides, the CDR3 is TGTGCCAGCAGTTACTCGGACACCGGGGAGCTGTCTTTT.

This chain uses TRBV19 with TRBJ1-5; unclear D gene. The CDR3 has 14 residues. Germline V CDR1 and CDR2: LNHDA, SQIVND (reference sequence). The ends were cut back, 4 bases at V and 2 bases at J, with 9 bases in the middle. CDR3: CASSTSQGNQPQHF. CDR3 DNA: TGTGCCAGTAGTACCTCCCAGGGCAATCAGCCCCAGCATTTT.

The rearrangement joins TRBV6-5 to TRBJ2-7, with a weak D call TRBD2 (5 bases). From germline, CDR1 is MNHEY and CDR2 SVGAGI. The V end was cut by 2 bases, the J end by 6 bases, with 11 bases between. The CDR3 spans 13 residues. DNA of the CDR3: TGTGCCAGCAGTTACACATTCCGGGGCGAGCAGTACTTC. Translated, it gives CASSYTFRGEQYF.

CDR3 protein: CATSSMTRPPPEAFF. The CDR3 region has the DNA TGTGCCACCAGCAGCATGACAAGGCCGCCGCCTGAAGCTTTCTTT. This chain joins TRBV15 and TRBJ1-1; D ambiguous. This CDR3 is built from 15 residues. With 3 bases removed from V and 6 bases from J, the gap between germline ends came to 17 bases. Germline V CDR1 and CDR2: LNHNV, YYDKDF (reference sequence).

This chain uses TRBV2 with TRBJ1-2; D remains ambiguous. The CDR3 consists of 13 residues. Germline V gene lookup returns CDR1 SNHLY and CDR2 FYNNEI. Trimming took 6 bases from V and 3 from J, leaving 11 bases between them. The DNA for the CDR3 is TGTGCCAGCAGGTCGATAGAGGACTATGGCTACACCTTC. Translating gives CASRSIEDYGYTF.

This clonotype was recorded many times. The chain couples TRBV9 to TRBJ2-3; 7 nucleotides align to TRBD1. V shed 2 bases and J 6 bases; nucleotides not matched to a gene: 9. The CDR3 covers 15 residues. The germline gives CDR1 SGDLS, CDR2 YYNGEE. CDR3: CASSVGTVNLDTQYF. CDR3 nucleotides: TGTGCCAGCAGCGTGGGGACAGTGAACCTGGATACGCAGTATTTT.

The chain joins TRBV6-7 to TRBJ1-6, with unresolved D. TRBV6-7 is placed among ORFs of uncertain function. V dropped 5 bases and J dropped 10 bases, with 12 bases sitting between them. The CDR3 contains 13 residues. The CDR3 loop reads CASSEAAGSPLHF. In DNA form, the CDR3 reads TGTGCCAGCAGTGAAGCGGCTGGATCACCCCTCCACTTT.

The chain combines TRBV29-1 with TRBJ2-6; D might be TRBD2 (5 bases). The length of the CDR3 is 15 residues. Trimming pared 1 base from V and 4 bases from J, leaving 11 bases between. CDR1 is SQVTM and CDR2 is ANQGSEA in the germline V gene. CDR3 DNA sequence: TGCAGCGTTGAAGTGGGAGAGGCGGGGGCCAACGTCCTGACTTTC. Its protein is CSVEVGEAGANVLTF. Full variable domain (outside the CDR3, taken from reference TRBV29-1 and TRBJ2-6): SAVISQKPSRDICQRGTSLTIQCQVDSQVTMMFWYRQQPGQSLTLIATANQGSEATYESGFVIDKFPISRPNLTFSTLTVSNMSPEDSSIYLCSVEVGEAGANVLTFGAGSRLTVL.

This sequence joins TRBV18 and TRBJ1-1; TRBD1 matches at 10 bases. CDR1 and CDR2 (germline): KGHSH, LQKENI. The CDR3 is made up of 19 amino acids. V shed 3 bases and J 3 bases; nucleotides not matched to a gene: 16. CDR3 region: CASSPGTGDLNTGYTEAFF. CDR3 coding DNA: TGTGCCAGCTCACCCGGGACAGGGGACCTTAACACCGGCTACACTGAAGCTTTCTTT.

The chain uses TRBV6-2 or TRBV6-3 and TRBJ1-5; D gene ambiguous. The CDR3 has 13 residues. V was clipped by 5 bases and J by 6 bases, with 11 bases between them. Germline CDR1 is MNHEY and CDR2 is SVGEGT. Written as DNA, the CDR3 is TGTGCCAGCAGTCCTGGGAATAGTCAGCCCCAGCATTTT. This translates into CASSPGNSQPQHF.

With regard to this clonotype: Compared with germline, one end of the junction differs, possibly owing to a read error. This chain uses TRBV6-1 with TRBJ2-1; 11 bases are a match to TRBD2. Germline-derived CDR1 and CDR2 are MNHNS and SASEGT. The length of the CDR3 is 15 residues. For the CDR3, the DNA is TGTGCCAGCAGCCAACTAGCGGGAGAAGACAATGAGCAGCTCTTC. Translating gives CASSQLAGEDNEQLF.

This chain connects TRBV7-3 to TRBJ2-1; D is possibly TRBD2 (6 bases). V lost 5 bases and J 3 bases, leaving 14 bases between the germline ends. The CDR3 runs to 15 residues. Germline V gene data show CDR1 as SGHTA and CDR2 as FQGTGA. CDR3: CASSRKTGVYNEQFF. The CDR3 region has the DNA TGTGCCAGCAGCCGAAAGACGGGAGTCTACAATGAGCAGTTCTTC.

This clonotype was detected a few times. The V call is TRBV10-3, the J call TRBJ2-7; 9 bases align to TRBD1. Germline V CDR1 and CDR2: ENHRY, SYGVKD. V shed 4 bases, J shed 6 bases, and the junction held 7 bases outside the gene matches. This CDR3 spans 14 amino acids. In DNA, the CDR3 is TGTGCCATCAGTGCGACAGGGGGACAGGGCGAGCAGTACTTC. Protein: CAISATGGQGEQYF.